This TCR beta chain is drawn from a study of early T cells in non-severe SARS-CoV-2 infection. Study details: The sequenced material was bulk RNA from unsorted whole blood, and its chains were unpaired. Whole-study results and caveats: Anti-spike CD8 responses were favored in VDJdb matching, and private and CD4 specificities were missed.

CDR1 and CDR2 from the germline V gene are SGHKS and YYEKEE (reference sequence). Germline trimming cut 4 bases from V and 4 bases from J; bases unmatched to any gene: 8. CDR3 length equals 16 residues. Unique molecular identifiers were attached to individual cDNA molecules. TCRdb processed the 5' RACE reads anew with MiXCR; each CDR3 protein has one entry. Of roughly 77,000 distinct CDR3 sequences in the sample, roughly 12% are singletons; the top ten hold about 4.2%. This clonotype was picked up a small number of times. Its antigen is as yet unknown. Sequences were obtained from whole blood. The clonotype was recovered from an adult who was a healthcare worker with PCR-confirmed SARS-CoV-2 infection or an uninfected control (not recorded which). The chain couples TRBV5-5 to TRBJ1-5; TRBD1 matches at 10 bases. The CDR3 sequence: CASSALPGQGNQPQHF. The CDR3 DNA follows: TGTGCCAGCAGCGCACTGCCGGGACAGGGGAATCAGCCCCAGCATTTT.